Below, 13 T cell receptor beta chains from the same sample are listed, as sequenced in a study of CD8+CD57+ T cells in acquired aplastic anemia. All sequencing subjects had displayed CD8+CD57+ cell expansion on flow cytometry. Researchers used genomic DNA as the template to profile TCR beta VDJ and CDR3. Each CDR3 protein is one row after TCRdb ran MiXCR on the reads. The sample contains under 500,000 distinct CDR3 sequences, about a third of which appear only once. The source material was sorted CD4+, CD8+, or CD8+CD57+ T cells (not recorded which) from PBMCs. These receptors were taken from a human donor with aplastic anemia.

This sequence joins TRBV6-5 and TRBJ2-7, with 9 bases lining up with TRBD1. Germline trimming cut 2 bases from V and 3 bases from J; bases unmatched to any gene: 5. This CDR3 has 15 residues. Germline V CDR1 and CDR2: MNHEY, SVGAGI. The CDR3 loop reads CASSYPGTGRYEQYF. The CDR3 region has the DNA TGTGCCAGCAGTTACCCGGGGACAGGGCGCTACGAGCAGTACTTC.

As concerns this clonotype: The conserved phenylalanine or tryptophan normally closing the CDR3 is absent here, so this likely arose from a read error. The limits of the CDR3 on the DNA are not certain, so only TCRdb's listed CDR3 is given. The genes are TRBV15 and TRBJ1-4. Germline-derived CDR1 and CDR2 are LNHNV and YYDKDF (reference sequence). The CDR3 spans 8 amino acids, including both terminal residues. The CDR3 sequence is CATSRGRE.

This clonotype was seen a few times. The CDR3, as DNA: TGTGCCAGCAGCTCCTATCAGGGCAGAATCGATGAAGAGACCCAGTACTTC. This gives the protein CASSSYQGRIDEETQYF. The chain recombines TRBV10-3 with TRBJ2-5, with D possibly being TRBD1 (5 bases). CDR3 length: 17 amino acids. The germline CDR1 and CDR2 sequences are ENHRY and SYGVKD. Between the trimmed V and J ends, which lost 10 bases and 3 bases, there was a span of 27 bases.

This chain links TRBV12-3 or TRBV12-4 with TRBJ2-4; D not resolved. Trimming stripped 6 bases from V and 1 base from J, with 16 bases between. The CDR3 consists of 16 residues. The CDR3 is CASSIGRSRAKNIQYF. The DNA for the CDR3 is TGTGCCAGCAGCATCGGGCGGTCTCGGGCCAAAAACATTCAGTACTTC.

This clonotype was picked up a small number of times. The chain links TRBV2 to TRBJ1-2; 8 bases are shared with TRBD1. Per germline, CDR1 SNHLY and CDR2 FYNNEI. CDR3 size: 15 residues. V dropped 6 bases and J dropped 5; count of bases not matched to a gene: 11. Written as DNA, the CDR3 is TGTGCCAGCAGCCCCCAAGACAGGGGATTATATGGCTACACCTTC. Translation: CASSPQDRGLYGYTF.

As regards this clonotype: One end of the junction varies from germline; a read error may be responsible. The chain couples TRBV11-1 to TRBJ2-3; 10 nucleotides align to TRBD2. CDR3 size: 18 residues. From germline, CDR1 is SGHAT and CDR2 FQDESV (reference sequence). The CDR3 DNA is TGTGCCAGCAGATCCGACTACGGGACTAGCGCTATCACAAATACGCAGTATTTT. Protein: CASRSDYGTSAITNTQYF.

In DNA, the CDR3 is TGTGCCACCAGCAGAGAGCGCGGTGGGGATTCACCCCTCCACTTT. Protein: CATSRERGGDSPLHF. The rearrangement links TRBV15 to TRBJ1-6; D not certain. The CDR3 length is 15 residues. CDR1 and CDR2 from the germline V gene are LNHNV and YYDKDF (reference sequence). Trimming shortened V by 0 bases and J by 8 bases, and 11 bases separated the two germline ends.

This clonotype was counted only a few times. The chain joins TRBV19 to TRBJ2-3, with TRBD2 matching 16 bases. Germline CDR1 is LNHDA and CDR2 is SQIVND (reference sequence). The junction had 2 bases not matched to a gene; V was cut back by 7 bases and J by 4 bases. The CDR3 is made up of 15 amino acids. The CDR3 is CASTGTSGGADTQYF. DNA for the CDR3: TGTGCCAGTACTGGGACTAGCGGGGGGGCAGATACGCAGTATTTT.

Concerning this clonotype itself: The germline gene is not matched at one end of the junction; a read error may be the cause. The gene calls are TRBV24-1 and TRBJ2-5; 13 bases are a match to TRBD2. Germline V lookup: CDR1 KGHDR, CDR2 SFDVKD. This CDR3 region has 17 residues. For the CDR3, the DNA is TGTGCCAGCAGTTCCTACCCGGGACTAGCGGGGAAAGAGACCCAGTACTTC. Residues: CASSSYPGLAGKETQYF.

This clonotype was counted between two and nine times. The rearrangement joins TRBV9 to TRBJ2-1, with D possibly matching TRBD2 (6 bases). This CDR3 is 14 amino acids long. Per germline, CDR1 SGDLS and CDR2 YYNGEE. The germline V and J ends were trimmed by 4 bases and 7 bases, with 15 bases remaining between them. Here the CDR3 reads CASSIGGVANEQFF. The DNA of the CDR3 is TGTGCCAGCAGCATCGGGGGTGTGGCGAATGAGCAGTTCTTC.

This clonotype was picked up a small number of times. The chain links TRBV25-1 to TRBJ1-2, with TRBD1 matching 11 bases. V shed 6 bases and J 7 bases; nucleotides not matched to a gene: 4. This CDR3 is 13 amino acids long. Germline values: CDR1 MGHDK, CDR2 SYGVNS. The CDR3 coding sequence is TGTGCCAGCAGGGACAGGGGGCCAGGTGGCTACACCTTC. It codes for CASRDRGPGGYTF.

This clonotype was detected ten times or more. The rearrangement uses TRBV24-1 and TRBJ2-7, with a possible D match to TRBD1 (6 bases). CDR1 is KGHDR, CDR2 SFDVKD, per germline. V lost 9 bases and J lost 4, with 18 bases in between. The CDR3 length is 14 residues. CDR3 sequence: CATSQGPPSYEQYF. The CDR3 DNA sequence: TGTGCCACCTCGCAGGGGCCTCCTTCATACGAGCAGTACTTC.

The V call is TRBV6-1, the J call TRBJ1-5, with a tentative D call TRBD1 (6 bases). Germline V CDR1 and CDR2: MNHNS, SASEGT. The CDR3 is made up of 15 amino acids. Trimming cost V 3 bases and J 6 bases, with 15 bases left between them. Here the CDR3 reads CASSDPTGRGQPQHF. The CDR3, as DNA: TGTGCCAGCAGTGACCCGACAGGCCGCGGTCAGCCCCAGCATTTT.